Listed below are T cell receptor beta chains from one sample, sequenced in a study of shared clonotypes between healthy human individuals. Some clones are missing from TCRdb's copy, which holds only in-frame ones; the method was immunoSEQ multiplex PCR. The top ten clones hold under 20% of a sample with over 300,000 clones, roughly 87% of them seen once. The sample was memory CD8+ T cells sorted from blood. The origin of the receptors is a young man in good health. The CDR3 runs from the conserved cysteine through the conserved F or W. The D gene is left open where the match is weak. Size is omitted from some rows. Given values are once, few, many or a class for expanded clones.

V	D	J	size	CDR3	DNA
TRBV9	TRBD1	TRBJ2-7	-	CASSVGQGVSYEQYF	TGTGCCAGCAGCGTGGGACAGGGGGTCTCCTACGAGCAGTACTTC
TRBV6-1	-	TRBJ2-3	once	CASSEGWGADTQYF	TGTGCCAGCAGTGAAGGGTGGGGGGCAGATACGCAGTATTTT
TRBV5-1	-	TRBJ1-2	few	CASSPATLNYGYTF	TGCGCCAGCAGCCCGGCGACACTTAACTATGGCTACACCTTC
TRBV6-1	TRBD2	TRBJ2-7	-	CASSELLAGGEQYF	TGTGCCAGCAGTGAATTACTAGCGGGAGGGGAGCAGTACTTC
TRBV28	TRBD1	TRBJ1-4	-	CASSIPGTGPANEKLFF	TGTGCCAGCAGTATACCGGGGACAGGACCCGCTAATGAAAAACTGTTTTTT
TRBV27	-	TRBJ1-5	-	CASSLGAGAYSNQPQHF	TGTGCCAGCAGTTTAGGCGCTGGGGCTTATAGCAATCAGCCCCAGCATTTT
TRBV5-1	-	TRBJ2-7	-	CASSFRGGEQYF	TGCGCCAGCAGCTTTCGAGGGGGAGAGCAGTACTTC
TRBV28	-	TRBJ1-1	once	CASSLWVVRAEAFF	TGTGCCAGCAGTTTATGGGTAGTAAGGGCCGAAGCTTTCTTT
TRBV4-1	TRBD1	TRBJ1-1	-	CASSQRSQGAQTEAFF	TGCGCCAGCAGCCAAAGGTCACAGGGGGCGCAGACTGAAGCTTTCTTT
TRBV5-4	TRBD1	TRBJ1-4	-	CASSFRQGANEKLFF	TGTGCCAGCAGCTTCCGACAGGGAGCTAATGAAAAACTGTTTTTT
TRBV9	-	TRBJ1-5	-	CASSSEGSNQPQHF	TGTGCCAGCAGCTCAGAGGGGAGCAATCAGCCCCAGCATTTT
TRBV7-9	-	TRBJ2-7	few	CASSQGGLEYEQYF	TGTGCCAGCAGCCAGGGGGGGCTAGAGTACGAGCAGTACTTC
TRBV2	TRBD2	TRBJ2-7	-	CASSEDRLAGPPEQYF	TGTGCCAGCAGTGAAGATAGGCTAGCGGGTCCTCCCGAGCAGTACTTC
TRBV2	TRBD1	TRBJ2-5	-	CASSDGTGRETQYF	TGTGCCAGCAGTGACGGGACAGGGAGAGAGACCCAGTACTTC
TRBV30	-	TRBJ2-5	-	CAWSLTRSPQETQYF	TGTGCCTGGAGTCTAACTAGGTCCCCTCAAGAGACCCAGTACTTC
TRBV30	-	TRBJ2-2	many	CAWSAGTPIRELFF	TGTGCCTGGAGTGCCGGGACACCTATCAGGGAGCTGTTTTTT
TRBV5-6	TRBD2	TRBJ2-7	-	CASSWGGSGEQYF	TGTGCCAGCAGCTGGGGCGGGAGCGGTGAGCAGTACTTC
TRBV2	-	TRBJ2-5	-	CASSEHRLQETQYF	TGTGCCAGCAGTGAACACCGCCTCCAAGAGACCCAGTACTTC
TRBV27	TRBD2	TRBJ2-3	-	CASSPGTSGGNTQYF	TGTGCCAGCAGTCCCGGGACTAGCGGGGGGAATACGCAGTATTTT
TRBV5-1	TRBD1	TRBJ2-5	-	CASSFRGQGGETQYF	TGCGCCAGCAGCTTCCGGGGACAGGGAGGAGAGACCCAGTACTTC
TRBV7-2	-	TRBJ2-7	-	CASSLGVSYEQYF	TGTGCCAGCAGCTTAGGGGTGTCCTACGAGCAGTACTTC
TRBV4-1	-	TRBJ2-5	once	CASSQEKGSFETQYF	TGCGCCAGCAGCCAAGAAAAAGGGTCTTTTGAGACCCAGTACTTC
TRBV11-2	-	TRBJ1-6	-	CASSGTTGADNSPLHF	TGTGCCAGCAGCGGGACGACAGGCGCGGATAATTCACCCCTCCACTTT
TRBV7-2	TRBD1	TRBJ1-6	-	CASSLAGAGGNSPLHF	TGTGCCAGCAGCTTAGCTGGCGCAGGGGGCAATTCACCCCTCCACTTT
TRBV6-5	-	TRBJ1-2	-	CASSPGGGWGYTF	TGTGCCAGCAGCCCCGGGGGGGGTTGGGGCTACACCTTC
TRBV13	-	TRBJ2-4	-	CASSPPLGQGVAKNIQYF	TGTGCCAGCAGCCCACCCTTGGGGCAGGGAGTAGCCAAAAACATTCAGTACTTC
TRBV5-6	-	TRBJ1-2	-	CASSRTVNYGYTF	TGTGCCAGCAGCCGGACAGTCAACTATGGCTACACCTTC
TRBV7-3	-	TRBJ2-6	-	CASSSPLWGSGANVLTF	TGTGCCAGCAGCTCCCCCCTTTGGGGATCTGGGGCCAACGTCCTGACTTTC
TRBV7-9	TRBD1	TRBJ1-2	-	CASSLAAQGVGYTF	TGTGCCAGCAGCTTAGCAGCACAGGGGGTAGGCTACACCTTC
TRBV10-2	-	TRBJ2-7	-	CASSESSYEQYF	TGCGCCAGCAGTGAGTCATCCTACGAGCAGTACTTC
TRBV5-4	TRBD2	TRBJ2-5	-	CASSLDWREGQETQYF	TGTGCCAGCAGCTTGGACTGGCGGGAGGGCCAAGAGACCCAGTACTTC
TRBV11-2	-	TRBJ2-7	many	CASSLIVSAGEQYF	TGTGCCAGCAGCTTAATCGTGTCCGCGGGAGAGCAGTACTTC
TRBV7-8	TRBD2	TRBJ2-5	-	CASSFGTSGSQETQYF	TGTGCCAGCAGTTTCGGGACTAGCGGGAGCCAAGAGACCCAGTACTTC
TRBV7-2	-	TRBJ2-7	-	CASSLSPNYEQYF	TGTGCCAGCAGCTTATCCCCGAACTACGAGCAGTACTTC
TRBV5-6	TRBD2	TRBJ2-7	-	CASSLVLAADYEQYF	TGTGCCAGCAGCTTGGTCCTAGCGGCCGACTACGAGCAGTACTTC
TRBV9	-	TRBJ2-3	-	CASSVVTDTQYF	TGTGCCAGCAGCGTAGTCACAGATACGCAGTATTTT
TRBV12-2	-	TRBJ2-7	-	CASRLVGGNEQYF	TGTGCAAGTCGCTTAGTCGGGGGGAACGAGCAGTACTTC
TRBV9	-	TRBJ1-2	-	CASSVSGTTNYGYTF	TGTGCCAGCAGCGTCTCCGGGACTACTAACTATGGCTACACCTTC